This T cell receptor beta chain was recovered during a study of human T cells and chemical hapten exposure (dated by TCRdb to about 2021). For the wider study: For sensitization, 2% DPC in acetone was applied to a 2 cm by 2 cm area of upper inner arm skin. Weekly therapeutic DPC doses were additionally applied to the scalp of patients throughout the approximately 24-week study period. Patch testing was performed on the upper back with Finn chambers containing 0.01% DPC, and the patch tests were scored after 6 days according to International Contact Dermatitis Research Group standards. The mostly female patient cohort included alopecia areata with under or over 50% scalp involvement, alopecia totalis and alopecia universalis. Libraries were pooled for sequencing, and per-sample TCR yields varied mainly because of small differences in library volumes within the pool. Peripheral blood TCR repertoire changes were tracked in vivo in alopecia patients during primary and secondary sensitization to the hapten diphenylcyclopropenone (DPC). Patient blood was sampled pre-sensitization (week 0) and at 2, 6 and about 24 weeks after DPC sensitization. Approximately 28 alopecia patients gave blood for TCR sequencing at one to four time points (pre-sensitization, 2, 6 and 24 weeks). Broad study findings and their caveats: Patch test score was positively correlated with the number of PT1 expanded TCRs, with significance at thresholds 8, 16 and 32 but not at 4. Expanded TCRs formed significantly more large CDR3 similarity clusters than pre-sensitization or healthy control sets, consistent with antigen-driven responses. Alopecia, a presumed autoimmune disease, was present in all patients, so the immune response of the patients might differ from that of healthy individuals. No change with DPC sensitization was found in the number of TCRs above 1 in 1000 frequency, and no evidence of global repertoire structure alterations was found. Repeated subsampling changed both the strength of the expansion versus patch-test correlation and the threshold at which that correlation became significant.

Receptors were amplified or captured by RACE. Reads for this sample came from a NextSeq 500. During library preparation, unique molecular identifiers were attached to individual cDNA molecules so that TCRs could be counted quantitatively and reproducibly. Each blood RNA sample was used to sequence both TCR alpha and TCR beta chains. Concerning the study's data processing: Samples had a median of about 90,000 TCRs, with a range from roughly 23,224 to 700,000. The Decombinator software suite was used to annotate the V, J and CDR3 of the TCR reads. For the PS versus PT1 abundance plots, all samples were subsampled to the same number of TCRs (28,000). TCRs were defined as expanded if absent before sensitization and observed at least eight times at the 2-week time point. TCRdb reprocessed the public reads (quality trimming at Q25 with fastp, clone calling with MiXCR) and kept in-frame beta chains. Each entry merges the rows of one CDR3 protein and shows their most common DNA and genes. The authors' filters were not applied to this entry. Here the sample has a few hundred thousand distinct CDR3 sequences; 6% to 7% occur a single time. 5% to 6% of the sample is held by the ten biggest clonotypes.

This clonotype was observed many times. Its target antigen remains unknown. Qualities for individual bases were not recorded, and no much larger clone is one base off. The time point label, as the study defines it: patch test 2, 6 weeks after DPC sensitization. What this sample's treatment or condition label stands for: therapeutic diphenylcyclopropenone sensitization with weekly scalp DPC. Blood at each patch-test visit was drawn before the patch test was applied. Patients were eligible if aged 18 to 70, diagnosed with alopecia and judged suitable for DPC therapy, and pregnant patients were excluded. Total RNA was extracted from unfractionated whole blood collected in Tempus Blood RNA tubes. The sequence was collected from a woman aged 18-29 years with alopecia areata. Some clones in this sample may be carry-over from other donors' samples. The sequencing here drew on whole blood, taken in connection with sensitization to the hapten diphenylcyclopropenone (DPC).

In nucleotide form, the sequence is TGTGCCAGCAGTAGTCTCGGCAGGGGCAAAAGTCAGCCCCAGCATTTT. It codes for CASSSLGRGKSQPQHF. Recombination connected TRBV6-1 to TRBJ1-5; the D segment could be TRBD1, given 6 matching bases. From the germline V gene, CDR1 is MNHNS and CDR2 is SASEGT. Deletion took 5 bases off V and 6 bases off J, with a span of 20 bases between the germline ends. The CDR3 holds 16 amino acids from the cysteine to the phenylalanine. The CDR3 DNA has 48 bases and is translated from base 1.